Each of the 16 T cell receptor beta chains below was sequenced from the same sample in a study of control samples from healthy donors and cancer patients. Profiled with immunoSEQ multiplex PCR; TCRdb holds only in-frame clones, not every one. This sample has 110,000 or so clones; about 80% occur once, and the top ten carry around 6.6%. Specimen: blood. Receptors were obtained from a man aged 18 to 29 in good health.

The CDR3 loop is CATSDSGRGRLSQNTQYF. CDR3 DNA sequence: TGTGCCACCAGTGATTCAGGCAGGGGGCGACTAAGCCAGAATACGCAGTATTTT. The chain joins TRBV24-1 to TRBJ2-3; 8 nucleotides align to TRBD1. CDR3 length: 18 amino acids. Per the germline V gene, CDR1 is KGHDR and CDR2 is SFDVKD. Unmatched junction bases numbered 16, after V lost 2 bases and J lost 7 bases.

This CDR3 reads CASSWRAGGPNNEQFF. Written as DNA, the CDR3 is TGTGCCAGCAGTTGGAGAGCGGGGGGACCTAACAATGAGCAGTTCTTC. The chain recombines TRBV5-5 with TRBJ2-1; 9 nucleotides agree with TRBD2. V shed 5 bases and J 5 bases; nucleotides not matched to a gene: 11. This CDR3 is 16 amino acids long. Germline lookup yields CDR1 SGHKS and CDR2 YYEKEE (reference sequence).

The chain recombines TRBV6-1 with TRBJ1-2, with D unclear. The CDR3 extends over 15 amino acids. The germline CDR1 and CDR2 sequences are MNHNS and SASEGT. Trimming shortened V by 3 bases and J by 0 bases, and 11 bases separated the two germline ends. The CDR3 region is CASSDSNSPNYGYTF. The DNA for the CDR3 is TGTGCCAGCAGTGATTCAAACAGCCCTAACTATGGCTACACCTTC.

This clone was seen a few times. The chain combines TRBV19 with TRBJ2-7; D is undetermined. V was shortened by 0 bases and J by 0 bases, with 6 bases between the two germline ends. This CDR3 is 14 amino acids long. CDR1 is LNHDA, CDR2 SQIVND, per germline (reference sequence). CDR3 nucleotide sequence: TGTGCCAGTAGTATAGAGAGTTACTCCTACGAGCAGTACTTC. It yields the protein CASSIESYSYEQYF.

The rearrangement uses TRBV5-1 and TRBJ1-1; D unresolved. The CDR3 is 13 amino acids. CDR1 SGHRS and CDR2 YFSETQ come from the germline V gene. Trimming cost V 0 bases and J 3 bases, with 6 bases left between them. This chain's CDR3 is CASSLGRDTEAFF. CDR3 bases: TGCGCCAGCAGCTTGGGGCGGGACACTGAAGCTTTCTTT.

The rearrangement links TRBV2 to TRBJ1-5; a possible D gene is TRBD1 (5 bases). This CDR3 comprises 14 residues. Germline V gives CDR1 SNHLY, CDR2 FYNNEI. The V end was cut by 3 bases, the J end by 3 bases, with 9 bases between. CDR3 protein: CASSDLGTNQPQHF. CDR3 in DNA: TGTGCCAGCAGTGATTTAGGGACCAATCAGCCCCAGCATTTT.

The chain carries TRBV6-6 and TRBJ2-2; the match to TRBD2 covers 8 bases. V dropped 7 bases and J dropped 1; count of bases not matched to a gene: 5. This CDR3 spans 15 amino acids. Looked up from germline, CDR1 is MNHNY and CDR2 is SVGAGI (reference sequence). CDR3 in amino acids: CASTLSGGNTGELFF. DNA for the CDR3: TGTGCCAGCACCCTAAGCGGGGGGAACACCGGGGAGCTGTTTTTT.

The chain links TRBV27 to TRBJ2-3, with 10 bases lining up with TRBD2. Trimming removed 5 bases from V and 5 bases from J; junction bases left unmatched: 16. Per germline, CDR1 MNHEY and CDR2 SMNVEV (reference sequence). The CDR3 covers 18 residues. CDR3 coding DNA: TGTGCCAGCAGTCTCACGTGGGGTAGCGGGGGGCCTGGAGATACGCAGTATTTT. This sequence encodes CASSLTWGSGGPGDTQYF.

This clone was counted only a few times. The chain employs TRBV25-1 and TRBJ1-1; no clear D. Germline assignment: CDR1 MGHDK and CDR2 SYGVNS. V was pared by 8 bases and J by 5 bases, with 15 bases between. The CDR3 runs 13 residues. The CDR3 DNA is TGTGCCAGCCGTAGGGCGGAAGGAACTGAAGCTTTCTTT. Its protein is CASRRAEGTEAFF.

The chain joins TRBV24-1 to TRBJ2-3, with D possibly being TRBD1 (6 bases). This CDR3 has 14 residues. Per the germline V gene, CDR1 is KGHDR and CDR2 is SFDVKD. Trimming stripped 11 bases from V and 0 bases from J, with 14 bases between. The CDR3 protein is CAIESGASTDTQYF. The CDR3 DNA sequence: TGTGCCATCGAATCAGGGGCTAGCACAGATACGCAGTATTTT.

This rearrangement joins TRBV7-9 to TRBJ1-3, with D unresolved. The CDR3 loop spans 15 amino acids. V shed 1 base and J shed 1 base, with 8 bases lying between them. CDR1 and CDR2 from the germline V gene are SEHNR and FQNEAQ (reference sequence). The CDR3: CASSLVRSSGNTIYF. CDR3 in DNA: TGTGCCAGCAGCTTAGTCAGGTCATCTGGAAACACCATATATTTT.

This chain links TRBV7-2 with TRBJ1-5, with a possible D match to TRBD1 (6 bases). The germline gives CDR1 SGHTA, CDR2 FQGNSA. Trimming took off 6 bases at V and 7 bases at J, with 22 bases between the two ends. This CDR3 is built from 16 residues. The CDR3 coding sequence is TGTGCCAGCAGTTACATGACTGGGGGCGGGGGACAGCCCCAGCATTTT. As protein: CASSYMTGGGGQPQHF.

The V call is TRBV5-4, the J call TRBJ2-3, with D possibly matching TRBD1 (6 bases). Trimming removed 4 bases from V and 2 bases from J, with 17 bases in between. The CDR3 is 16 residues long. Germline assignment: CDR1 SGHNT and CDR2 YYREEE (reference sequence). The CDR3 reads CASSRTGTKITDTQYF. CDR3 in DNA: TGTGCCAGCAGCCGGACCGGGACAAAGATCACAGATACGCAGTATTTT.

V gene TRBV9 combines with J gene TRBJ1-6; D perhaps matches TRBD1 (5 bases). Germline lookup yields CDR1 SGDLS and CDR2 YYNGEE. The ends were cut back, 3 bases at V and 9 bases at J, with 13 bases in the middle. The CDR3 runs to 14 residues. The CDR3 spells CASSADRARSPLHF. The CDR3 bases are TGTGCCAGCAGCGCTGACAGAGCACGTTCACCCCTCCACTTT.

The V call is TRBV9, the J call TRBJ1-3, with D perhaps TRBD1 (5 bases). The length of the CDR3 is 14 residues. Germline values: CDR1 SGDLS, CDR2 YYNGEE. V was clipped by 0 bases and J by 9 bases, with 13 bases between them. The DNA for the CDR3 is TGTGCCAGCAGCGTAGGGCAGGGAGGGGTCACCATATATTTT. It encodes CASSVGQGGVTIYF.

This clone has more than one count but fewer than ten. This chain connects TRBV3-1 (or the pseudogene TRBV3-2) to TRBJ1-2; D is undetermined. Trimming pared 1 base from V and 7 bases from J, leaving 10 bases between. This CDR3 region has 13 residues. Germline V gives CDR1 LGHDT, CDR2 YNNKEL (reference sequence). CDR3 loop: CASSQGGGSGYTF. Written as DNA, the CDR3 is TGTGCCAGCAGCCAAGGAGGAGGGAGTGGCTACACCTTC.